These 10 T cell receptor beta chains share one sample of origin, sequenced in a study of T cells of healthy individuals. TCRdb called the 5' RACE reads again in MiXCR, with one record for every CDR3 protein. The data contain over 95,000 distinct CDR3 sequences, around 17% of them singletons. The receptors come from a human donor in good health.

The chain couples TRBV6-2 or TRBV6-3 to TRBJ2-2, with TRBD2 matching 7 bases. The germline CDR1 and CDR2 sequences are MNHEY and SVGEGT. The CDR3 spans 18 residues. Losses at the gene ends were 1 base for V and 4 bases for J; bases not matched to a gene: 12. CDR3: CASSYFGGSGLGTGELFF. CDR3 DNA: TGTGCCAGCAGTTACTTCGGCGGGAGCGGGCTAGGCACCGGGGAGCTGTTTTTT.

The J gene is TRBJ2-4, the V gene TRBV28; possible D gene TRBD2, 6 bases. The V end lost 7 bases, the J end lost 8 bases, and 15 bases lay between the germline ends. Germline-derived CDR1 and CDR2 are MDHEN and SYDVKM. This CDR3 is 13 amino acids long. Written as DNA, the CDR3 is TGTGCCAGCAAAGAACCGGGACTCGACATTCAGTACTTC. Residues: CASKEPGLDIQYF.

The V and J genes are TRBV28 and TRBJ2-3; 9 bases are a match to TRBD2. Unmatched junction bases numbered 4, after V lost 3 bases and J lost 3 bases. CDR1 and CDR2 from the germline V gene are MDHEN and SYDVKM. This CDR3 is 15 amino acids long. The CDR3 here is CASSFRLAGTDTQYF. CDR3 bases: TGTGCCAGCAGTTTCCGCCTAGCGGGAACAGATACGCAGTATTTT.

Points on this clonotype: An end of the junction does not agree with germline; a read error may underlie this. This chain connects TRBV5-1 to TRBJ2-2, with 9 bases matching TRBD1. Looked up from germline, CDR1 is SGHRS and CDR2 is YFSETQ. This CDR3 region has 15 residues. The DNA for the CDR3 is TGTGCCAGCAGCCTAAGGGACAGGGACGCCGGGGAGCTGTTTTTT. It yields the protein CASSLRDRDAGELFF.

The genes are TRBV7-2 and TRBJ2-7; D gene unclear. The CDR3 runs to 17 residues. The germline gives CDR1 SGHTA, CDR2 FQGNSA. The V and J ends lost 4 bases and 0 bases respectively, with 19 bases between them. Here the CDR3 reads CASSSGFGSLRSYEQYF. The DNA for the CDR3 is TGTGCCAGCAGCTCCGGTTTCGGGTCCCTGCGCTCCTACGAGCAGTACTTC.

Only a few counts were recorded for this clonotype. The rearrangement joins TRBV20-1 to TRBJ2-4, with unresolved D. This CDR3 is built from 13 residues. Germline CDR1 DFQATT, CDR2 SNEGSKA (reference sequence). Between the trimmed V and J ends, which lost 6 bases and 4 bases, there was a span of 13 bases. Written as DNA, the CDR3 is TGCAGTGCAATTGGGTCCCAAAAAAACATTCAGTACTTC. Translated, it gives CSAIGSQKNIQYF.

The rearrangement uses TRBV27 and TRBJ1-5; 8 bases are a match to TRBD1. Germline CDR1 and CDR2: MNHEY and SMNVEV (reference sequence). Germline trimming cut 6 bases from V and 1 base from J; bases unmatched to any gene: 5. This CDR3 spans 15 amino acids. The CDR3 protein is CASRRGQGSNQPQHF. The CDR3 DNA sequence: TGTGCCAGCAGACGTGGACAGGGCAGCAATCAGCCCCAGCATTTT.

V usage is TRBV20-1 and J usage is TRBJ2-7; 8 bases match TRBD1. The CDR3 has 12 residues. Germline values: CDR1 DFQATT, CDR2 SNEGSKA (reference sequence). V trimming: 3 bases; J trimming: 4 bases; junction bases outside the gene matches: 2. The chain's CDR3 is CSARRTGYEQYF. Here the CDR3 DNA reads TGCAGTGCTAGGCGGACAGGGTACGAGCAGTACTTC.

A few counts support this clonotype. This sequence joins TRBV20-1 and TRBJ2-1, with 7 bases matching TRBD1. V lost 7 bases to trimming and J lost 2 bases; unmatched junction nucleotides: 8. CDR3 length: 14 amino acids. CDR1 and CDR2 from the germline V gene are DFQATT and SNEGSKA (reference sequence). CDR3 in amino acids: CSGTDRDPYNEQFF. In DNA form, the CDR3 reads TGCAGTGGGACCGACAGGGACCCCTACAATGAGCAGTTCTTC.

This clonotype was recorded a few times. V gene TRBV28 combines with J gene TRBJ2-7; no firm D call. The V and J ends lost 7 bases and 2 bases respectively, with 12 bases between them. Germline values: CDR1 MDHEN, CDR2 SYDVKM. The CDR3 has 13 amino acids. The DNA for the CDR3 is TGTGCCAGCACCTTGAGTAGGCCCTACGAGCAGTACTTC. Protein: CASTLSRPYEQYF. Full variable domain (remainder filled in from reference TRBV28 and TRBJ2-7): DVKVTQSSRYLVKRTGEKVFLECVQDMDHENMFWYRQDPGLGLRLIYFSYDVKMKEKGDIPEGYSVSREKKERFSLILESASTNQTSMYLCASTLSRPYEQYFGPGTRLTVT.